The entry below describes one T cell receptor (beta chain). A much larger clonotype is one base distant, so this may be a read error. This record comes from a study of Graves' ophthalmopathy and Graves' hyperthyroidism. Exclusion criteria comprised other autoimmune diseases, uncontrolled infections, pregnancy or lactation in patients. Amplified TCR beta CDR3 regions were obtained using RNA transcripts as template. Following a first-round RT-PCR that used HTBI primers, a second-round multiplex PCR was carried out. One entry per CDR3 protein, called by TCRdb with MiXCR from the multiplex PCR reads. The data show hundreds of thousands of distinct CDR3 sequences, with just over 40% seen just once and more than 2.5% held by the top ten. The germline V gene has CDR1 SGHAT and CDR2 FQNNGV. The CDR3 is 18 amino acids.

This TCR derives from an adult man with Graves' ophthalmopathy. What was sequenced was peripheral blood. V and J are TRBV11-2 and TRBJ1-1; D remains ambiguous. The CDR3 DNA is TGTACCAGCAGCTTATCCTCGAAACCTCGACGGGTAAACACTGAAGCTTTCTTT. As protein: CTSSLSSKPRRVNTEAFF. Complete variable domain (other parts from reference TRBV11-2 and TRBJ1-1): EAGVAQSPRYKIIEKRQSVAFWCNPISGHATLYWYQQILGQGPKLLIQFQNNGVVDDSQLPKDRFSAERLKGVDSTLKIQPAKLEDSAVYLCTSSLSSKPRRVNTEAFFGQGTRLTVV.